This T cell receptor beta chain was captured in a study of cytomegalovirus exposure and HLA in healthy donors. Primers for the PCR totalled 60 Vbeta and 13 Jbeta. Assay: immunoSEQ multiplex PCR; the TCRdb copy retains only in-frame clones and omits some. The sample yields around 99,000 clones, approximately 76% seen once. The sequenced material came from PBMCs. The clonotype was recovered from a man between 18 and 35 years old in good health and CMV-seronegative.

CDR3 protein: CASSGRDRLGNTIYF. The CDR3 DNA sequence: TGTGCCAGCAGTGGACGGGACAGACTGGGAAACACCATATATTTT. The chain is built from TRBV2 and TRBJ1-3, with 7 bases aligning to TRBD1. Unmatched junction bases numbered 7, after V lost 4 bases and J lost 4 bases. In germline, CDR1 is SNHLY, CDR2 FYNNEI. This CDR3 is 15 amino acids long. Full variable domain (rest looked up from reference TRBV2 and TRBJ1-3): EPEVTQTPSHQVTQMGQEVILRCVPISNHLYFYWYRQILGQKVEFLVSFYNNEISEKSEIFDDQFSVERPDGSNFTLKIRSTKLEDSAMYFCASSGRDRLGNTIYFGEGSWLTVV.